This T cell receptor (beta chain) was identified in a study of shared clonotypes between healthy human individuals (TCRdb year 2020). Regarding the study in general: The cohort comprised a couple of women and a few men aged 18 to 49 years. Between about 0.85 and 9.5 billion PBMCs per donor were obtained by leukapheresis. The study deeply sequenced blood TCR repertoires of about five healthy adults to estimate repertoire size and the extent of clonotype sharing between individuals. Libraries were prepared and TCR repertoires were sequenced by different laboratories using diverse techniques, in order to increase sequencing depth and limit assay-specific biases. For each donor, CD4 naive and CD4 memory were each run on three plates, CD8 naive on two plates, and CD8 memory on one plate.

Using the deep immunoSEQ assay, TCR CDR3 regions were amplified from genomic DNA by multiplex PCR. Extracted genomic DNA from each cell subset was spread evenly across all wells of several immunoSEQ 96-well plates, with each plate serving as a replicate. Each replicate PCR for sorted subsets received about 220 ng genomic DNA, equal to tens of thousands of T cell genomes. Purified libraries were measured with a Qubit 3.0 fluorometer, size-checked on a Bioanalyzer 2100, and measured again with the KAPA Library Quantification kit. Every immunoSEQ 96-well plate was sequenced on a dedicated single-read 150-cycle Illumina NextSeq 550 flow cell. The published analysis was carried out like this. The immunoSEQ output contained only junctional sequences without quality scores, so filtering could not match that applied to full-length reads. To assign V/J genes and CDR3, sequences were annotated against IMGT germline references using PyIR, a Python wrapper for IgBLAST v1.9. Any read was removed if the V/J assignment was weak (E-value above 1e-6), the CDR3 was missing, or the read contained stop codons, out-of-frame junctions, or ambiguous translated residues. V3J clonotypes were defined as sequences sharing an identical inferred V gene, J gene, and CDR3 amino acid sequence. Percentage overlap between repertoires was calculated by dividing the number of shared unique clonotypes by the size of the smaller repertoire. Repertoire richness was assessed with RTK rarefaction, the Chao1 estimator, and Recon v2.1 estimates of unobserved clonotypes. OLGA was used to compute generation probabilities for all TCRbeta clonotypes that the gDNA method yielded from a few donors. TCRdb provides this immuneACCESS table in a form limited to in-frame rearrangements. Some clones are lacking; in checked studies, under half of them reflect an unresolved V gene, and why the rest are absent is not known. Clone size and the V and J calls come from that table; the DNA yielded D and trimming. The table for this sample lists roughly 2.6 million clones; just over 90% of them were counted only once. Around 0.15% of the sample lies in the top ten.

The donors were healthy, HIV-negative adults with no recently reported acute infections or vaccinations. Only Caucasian adults living in Nashville, Tennessee, USA were represented among the donors. CD4+ T cells were enriched by magnetic negative selection; naive cells were then positively selected on CD45RA, and the negative fraction formed the memory subset. Blood was obtained by leukapheresis, after which PBMCs were separated by Ficoll-Histopaque density gradient centrifugation and cryopreserved in liquid nitrogen vapor phase. Analytical flow cytometry was used to check the purity and quantity of each magnetically sorted T cell population. From each sorted fraction, genomic DNA was isolated and quantified by UV absorbance on a Nanodrop 2000c. What the authors observed across the whole study: Sampling was limited to blood, and TCR repertoires in tissue likely differ from TCR repertoires in blood. Compared with non-shared clonotypes, the clonotypes found in all four sorted-subset donors had higher generation probabilities. Sharing across a few donors was observed for around 4.8% of naive CD4, over 3% of naive CD8, 2% to 2.5% of memory CD4, and around 0.44% of memory CD8 clonotypes. The small number of donors limited the genetic and exposure-history diversity represented. Pairwise subsampling indicated that sequencing depth was expected to affect the degree of clonotype sharing among donors. Even with the large sequencing depth, rarefaction of the sorted-subset datasets indicated that sequencing was incomplete. Larger estimated clonotype richness was generally found for naive subsets than for memory subsets.

For this clone: No antigen is known for it. One base away there is no much larger clone; base qualities are not given.

The CDR3 sequence holds 13 residues, the cysteine and phenylalanine included. The only DNA kept is the CDR3, 39 bases in frame from the first base. From a lookup of the germline V gene (reference sequence), CDR1 and CDR2 are MNHEY and SMNVEV. At the junction V is shortened by 5 bases and J by 5 bases, with 13 bases in between. The clonotype was recovered from a young man in good health. The source material was naive CD4+ T cells sorted from blood. Explained via the paper, the cell subset or site label denotes: CD45RA+ positively selected. This receptor chain uses TRBV27 and TRBJ2-7; perhaps TRBD2 is the D gene, with 6 bases matching. CDR3 loop: CASSRRGINEQYF. The DNA sequence reads TGTGCCAGCAGTCGGCGGGGTATCAACGAGCAGTACTTC.